A single sample is the source of the 29 T cell receptor beta chains below, sequenced in a study of T cell repertoires in cytomegalovirus infection. TCRdb recomputed calls from the reads with MiXCR, one row per CDR3 protein. This table has about 770,000 distinct CDR3 sequences, roughly 28% appearing once. The antigens of these receptors remain unknown. Sequences were derived from cultured CD8+ T cells from PBMCs, sampled from culture after CMV antigen stimulation. These receptors all come from a human donor in good health (CMV status not recorded). Some clones in this sample may be carry-over from other donors' samples.

This chain joins TRBV24-1 and TRBJ2-1; TRBD2 agrees at 15 bases. V shed 4 bases and J 9 bases; nucleotides not matched to a gene: 3. The length of the CDR3 is 15 residues. Germline lookup yields CDR1 KGHDR and CDR2 SFDVKD. The DNA for the CDR3 is TGTGCCACCAGTGAGGGGACTAGCGGGGGGATTGAGCAGTTCTTC. Translation: CATSEGTSGGIEQFF.

The V call is TRBV6-1, the J call TRBJ1-1; TRBD1 agrees at 7 bases. Germline CDR1 is MNHNS and CDR2 is SASEGT. The CDR3 contains 14 residues. Germline trimming cut 3 bases from V and 4 bases from J; bases unmatched to any gene: 5. CDR3 amino acids: CASSEGRGPTEAFF. In nucleotides, the CDR3 is TGTGCCAGCAGTGAGGGGAGGGGGCCCACTGAAGCTTTCTTT.

The rearrangement joins TRBV14 to TRBJ2-3; perhaps TRBD2 as D (5 bases). Germline V CDR1 and CDR2: SGHDN, FVKESK. CDR3 length: 13 amino acids. V lost 5 bases, J lost 3 bases, and 9 bases lay in between. The CDR3 nucleotides are TGTGCCAGCAGCTTACTAGTGACAGATACGCAGTATTTT. This codes for CASSLLVTDTQYF.

A single count supports this clonotype. The chain recombines TRBV7-9 with TRBJ1-1; D call uncertain. CDR3 length: 14 residues. Germline lookup yields CDR1 SEHNR and CDR2 FQNEAQ (reference sequence). The V end lost 5 bases, the J end lost 1 base, and 11 bases lay between the germline ends. CDR3 DNA sequence: TGTGCCAGCAGCACCCACAGAACGAACACTGAAGCTTTCTTT. Translating gives CASSTHRTNTEAFF.

This sequence joins TRBV19 and TRBJ2-4, with 7 bases matching TRBD1. V lost 3 bases to trimming and J lost 0 bases; unmatched junction nucleotides: 5. The CDR3 has 16 residues. Germline CDR1 LNHDA, CDR2 SQIVND (reference sequence). CDR3 region: CASSIGTDLAKNIQYF. In nucleotides, the CDR3 is TGTGCCAGTAGTATCGGGACAGACCTAGCCAAAAACATTCAGTACTTC.

The J gene is TRBJ2-7, the V gene TRBV6-5; TRBD1 matches 8 bases. V lost 6 bases and J lost 2; bases outside the gene matches: 6. The CDR3 is 14 residues long. Germline CDR1 reads MNHEY; CDR2 reads SVGAGI. CDR3 amino acids: CASRLGQGAYEQYV. As DNA, the CDR3 is TGTGCCAGCAGATTAGGACAGGGCGCCTACGAGCAGTACGTC.

This clonotype came up many times. The rearrangement uses TRBV6-1 and TRBJ2-4; TRBD2 might be the D (7 bases). V dropped 3 bases and J dropped 2 bases, with 14 bases sitting between them. Looked up from germline, CDR1 is MNHNS and CDR2 is SASEGT. The CDR3 is 16 amino acids. CDR3 sequence (DNA): TGTGCCAGCAGTGAGGGGGGGGCTACCTCCAAAAACATTCAGTACTTC. Amino acid sequence: CASSEGGATSKNIQYF.

This chain joins TRBV5-6 and TRBJ1-2; 10 bases are shared with TRBD1. Germline V gene sequence: CDR1 SGHDT, CDR2 YYEEEE. The CDR3 runs 15 residues. J gave up 3 bases and V 0 bases, and 2 bases lay outside the gene matches. CDR3: CASSLEDRGYYGYTF. As DNA, the CDR3 is TGTGCCAGCAGCTTGGAGGACAGGGGGTACTATGGCTACACCTTC.

The chain couples TRBV4-1 to TRBJ2-7, with 7 bases aligning to TRBD1. Germline-derived CDR1 and CDR2 are MGHRA and YSYEKL. Trimming took 1 base from V and 2 from J; bases not matched to a gene: 2. The CDR3 is 14 amino acids. The CDR3 is CASSQVQGAYEQYV. CDR3 coding DNA: TGCGCCAGCAGCCAAGTCCAGGGGGCCTACGAGCAGTACGTC.

This clonotype was counted between two and nine times. The chain links TRBV5-4 to TRBJ2-5, with TRBD2 as a possible D gene (6 bases). CDR1 and CDR2 from the germline V gene are SGHNT and YYREEE (reference sequence). The CDR3 is 14 residues long. V lost 0 bases and J 5 bases, leaving 11 bases between the germline ends. The CDR3 region is CASSLAAGWETQYF. The CDR3 region has the DNA TGTGCCAGCAGCTTGGCGGCGGGGTGGGAGACCCAGTACTTC.

This clonotype has a handful of counts. The chain couples TRBV10-2 to TRBJ2-7, with 8 bases lining up with TRBD1. Germline CDR1 is WSHSY and CDR2 is SAAADI. This CDR3 comprises 14 residues. The V segment lost 8 bases and the J segment 2 bases; nucleotides outside the gene matches: 8. The CDR3, as DNA: TGCGCCAGCCGGACTCGACAGGGGACCTACGAGCAGTACTTC. This sequence encodes CASRTRQGTYEQYF.

This clonotype has more than one count but fewer than ten. In nucleotides, the CDR3 is TGTGCCAGCAGCAAGGGACAGGGGAACACTGAAGCTTTCTTT. The encoded protein is CASSKGQGNTEAFF. The chain employs TRBV7-9 and TRBJ1-1; 9 bases line up with TRBD1. In germline, CDR1 is SEHNR, CDR2 FQNEAQ (reference sequence). The length of the CDR3 is 14 residues. V shed 5 bases, J shed 1 base, and the junction held 2 bases outside the gene matches.

In nucleotides, the CDR3 is TGTGCCAGCAGTTTCGAAGGTATCGAGGGCCAGCATTTT. Its translation is CASSFEGIEGQHF. The chain links TRBV12-3 or TRBV12-4 to TRBJ1-5, with D unresolved. Trimming removed 3 bases at V and 12 bases at J, with 15 bases between. This CDR3 contains 13 residues.

This chain uses TRBV6-6 with TRBJ2-7; tentatively, D is TRBD1 or TRBD2 (5 bases each). CDR3 length: 14 amino acids. Trimming pared 4 bases from V and 4 bases from J, leaving 14 bases between. Germline loops: CDR1 MNHNY, CDR2 SVGAGI (reference sequence). CDR3 sequence: CASSSSREGYEQYF. CDR3 bases: TGTGCCAGCAGTTCATCGCGTGAGGGGTACGAGCAGTACTTC.

The gene calls are TRBV7-9 and TRBJ1-2; 11 bases are shared with TRBD1. The CDR3 extends over 16 amino acids. V lost 7 bases and J lost 4; bases outside the gene matches: 11. The germline gives CDR1 SEHNR, CDR2 FQNEAQ (reference sequence). The CDR3 loop is CASKGGTGGVGYGYTF. CDR3 DNA sequence: TGTGCCAGCAAAGGGGGGACAGGGGGAGTTGGCTATGGCTACACCTTC. Filled out from reference TRBV7-9 and TRBJ1-2, the complete variable domain reads DTGVSQNPRHKITKRGQNVTFRCDPISEHNRLYWYRQTLGQGPEFLTYFQNEAQLEKSRLLSDRFSAERPKGSFSTLEIQRTEQGDSAMYLCASKGGTGGVGYGYTFGSGTRLTVV.

The count of this clonotype is one. V is TRBV27 and J is TRBJ2-7; D might be TRBD2 (5 bases). V was pared by 6 bases and J by 7 bases, with 10 bases between. The CDR3 is made up of 11 amino acids. Per the germline V gene, CDR1 is MNHEY and CDR2 is SMNVEV (reference sequence). The CDR3 bases are TGTGCCAGCAGGCGACGAGGGGAGCAGTACTTC. Its protein product is CASRRRGEQYF.

This clonotype was observed at least ten times. The chain uses TRBV7-8 and TRBJ1-5, with 9 bases lining up with TRBD1. With V trimmed by 2 bases and J by 4 bases, 9 bases remained unmatched. The CDR3 is made up of 17 amino acids. CDR1 is SGHVS, CDR2 FQNEAQ, per germline. CDR3 DNA sequence: TGTGCCAGCAGCTTACTCGGGACAGGGTTTAGGAATCAGCCCCAGCATTTT. As protein: CASSLLGTGFRNQPQHF.

This clonotype has only a few counts. The chain joins TRBV5-4 to TRBJ2-1; no clear D. Trimming left V 0 bases short and J 5 bases short, with 6 bases between. The CDR3 is 13 residues long. Germline V gene data show CDR1 as SGHNT and CDR2 as YYREEE (reference sequence). The CDR3 sequence is CASSLDIHNEQFF. The CDR3 DNA follows: TGTGCCAGCAGCTTGGACATACACAATGAGCAGTTCTTC. Drawing the rest from reference TRBV5-4 and TRBJ2-1, the complete variable domain is ETGVTQSPTHLIKTRGQQVTLRCSSQSGHNTVSWYQQALGQGPQFIFQYYREEENGRGNFPPRFSGLQFPNYSSELNVNALELDDSALYLCASSLDIHNEQFFGPGTRLTVL.

This clonotype was observed a handful of times. The chain recombines TRBV4-3 with TRBJ2-1; D call uncertain. This CDR3 contains 13 residues. Germline values: CDR1 LGHNA, CDR2 YSLEER. The V gene lost 4 bases and the J gene lost 6 bases, with 10 bases spanning the gap. CDR3 region: CASSLTGINEQFF. In DNA form, the CDR3 reads TGCGCCAGCAGCCTAACTGGGATCAATGAGCAGTTCTTC.

The chain has TRBV19 and TRBJ2-1; no clear D gene. V gave up 2 bases and J gave up 9 bases, with 8 bases separating them. The germline V gene encodes CDR1 LNHDA and CDR2 SQIVND (reference sequence). The CDR3 contains 12 residues. Here the CDR3 reads CASSISKAEQFF. CDR3 sequence (DNA): TGTGCCAGTAGTATATCTAAAGCTGAGCAGTTCTTC.

This clonotype was seen more than once but under ten times. This chain uses TRBV6-1 with TRBJ2-1; D is undetermined. The germline V gene has CDR1 MNHNS and CDR2 SASEGT. The CDR3 sequence is 13 residues long. V lost 2 bases and J 3 bases, leaving 5 bases between the germline ends. The CDR3 DNA reads TGTGCCAGCAGTGAATGGGTCTACAATGAGCAGTTCTTC. Translation gives CASSEWVYNEQFF.

V is TRBV19 and J is TRBJ1-5, with a possible D match to TRBD1 (5 bases). CDR1 LNHDA and CDR2 SQIVND come from the germline V gene (reference sequence). This CDR3 contains 14 residues. The V end was cut by 5 bases, the J end by 1 base, with 9 bases between. CDR3 in DNA: TGTGCCAGTAGTTCAGGGAGGAGCAATCAGCCCCAGCATTTT. Its protein is CASSSGRSNQPQHF. Combining the CDR3 with reference TRBV19 and TRBJ1-5 gives the whole variable domain DGGITQSPKYLFRKEGQNVTLSCEQNLNHDAMYWYRQDPGQGLRLIYYSQIVNDFQKGDIAEGYSVSREKKESFPLTVTSAQKNPTAFYLCASSSGRSNQPQHFGDGTRLSIL.

This clonotype was detected ten times or more. The chain combines TRBV7-6 with TRBJ2-1; tentative D call: TRBD2 (6 bases). Per germline, CDR1 SGHVS and CDR2 FNYEAQ. The CDR3 extends over 13 amino acids. V was trimmed by 5 bases and J by 9 bases, leaving 14 bases between them. CDR3 in DNA: TGTGCCAGCAGCCCTACTAGCAACGGTGAGCAGTTCTTC. Translating gives CASSPTSNGEQFF.

The CDR3 coding sequence is TGCGCCAGCAGTGAGCTACTACATAGCGCAGATACGCAGTATTTT. Protein product: CASSELLHSADTQYF. This chain joins TRBV10-1 and TRBJ2-3; the D gene is possibly TRBD2 (5 bases). Germline CDR1 WNHNN, CDR2 SYGVQD (reference sequence). The V end lost 2 bases, the J end lost 4 bases, and 13 bases lay between the germline ends. The CDR3 length is 15 residues.

This clonotype was detected ten times or more. V gene TRBV6-6 combines with J gene TRBJ2-5; D is unclear. CDR1 and CDR2 from the germline V gene are MNHNY and SVGAGI (reference sequence). The CDR3 runs 16 residues. Between the trimmed V and J ends, which lost 0 bases and 5 bases, there was a span of 16 bases. The CDR3 spells CASSYSIGLPVETQYF. The CDR3 nucleotides are TGTGCCAGCAGTTACTCGATCGGCCTCCCCGTCGAGACCCAGTACTTC.

This clonotype appeared many times. V gene TRBV6-1 combines with J gene TRBJ1-5; perhaps TRBD1 as D (5 bases). The CDR3 consists of 14 residues. V lost 8 bases and J lost 7, with 18 bases in between. CDR1 MNHNS and CDR2 SASEGT come from the germline V gene. The CDR3 DNA is TGTGCCAGCCAGACAGTCGAATACGTCCAGCCCCAGCATTTT. Translating it yields CASQTVEYVQPQHF.

This chain links TRBV20-1 with TRBJ2-2; tentative D call: TRBD2 (6 bases). The V gene lost 5 bases and the J gene lost 4 bases, with 11 bases spanning the gap. The germline V gene encodes CDR1 DFQATT and CDR2 SNEGSKA (reference sequence). The CDR3 loop spans 13 amino acids. The DNA for the CDR3 is TGCAGTGCTCCCTCTAGCGTCACCGGGGAGCTGTTTTTT. The encoded protein is CSAPSSVTGELFF.

The sample holds a few counts of this clonotype. V gene TRBV12-3 or TRBV12-4 combines with J gene TRBJ2-7; 13 bases are a match to TRBD2. V gave up 7 bases and J gave up 6 bases; unmatched junction bases: 21. The CDR3 sequence is 19 residues long. This CDR3 reads CASTYGQLAGGLRMGEQYF. CDR3 in DNA: TGTGCCAGCACCTATGGCCAACTAGCGGGGGGGCTCCGTATGGGCGAGCAGTACTTC.

A few counts support this clonotype. This sequence joins TRBV20-1 and TRBJ2-5, with a weak D call TRBD2 (5 bases). Germline CDR1 and CDR2: DFQATT and SNEGSKA (reference sequence). CDR3 length: 15 residues. The V end was cut by 2 bases, the J end by 5 bases, with 18 bases between. The CDR3 DNA is TGCAGTGCTAGACCTCAACTAGGGTTCGCGGAGACCCAGTACTTC. It specifies CSARPQLGFAETQYF.